This T cell receptor (beta chain) came from a study of Tregs in tolerant kidney transplant recipients. Study-wide points: No direct test of biological reproducibility was done here. Tregs expanded with activated donor B cells seemed most donor-specific. Validation in larger populations is needed because few patients were studied.

About this clone: The antigen is undetermined.

Thawed PBMCs were FACS-sorted into unstimulated CD4+CD25+CD127- regulatory T cells, CD4+CD25- non-regulatory cells, CD4 and CD8 cells. Assay: immunoSEQ multiplex PCR; the TCRdb copy retains only in-frame clones and omits some. The sample yields 80,000 to 90,000 clones, roughly 92% seen once. Germline CDR1 reads SEHNR; CDR2 reads FQNEAQ (reference sequence). This CDR3 comprises 13 residues. V was trimmed by 1 base and J by 0 bases, leaving 1 base between them. This TCR was recovered from a human donor in good health. Material: CD8+ T cells from blood. V gene TRBV7-9 combines with J gene TRBJ2-1, with D unclear. The CDR3 nucleotides read TGTGCCAGCAGCTTAGTCTCCTACAATGAGCAGTTCTTC. Protein product: CASSLVSYNEQFF.